This record looks at one T cell receptor (beta chain) sequence and its context. The sample originates from a study of blood T cell repertoires in COVID-19. Study at large: PBMCs, B-cell-depleted T cells, or T cells provided the cDNA or gDNA that made up the material.

In the original processing: Amplified reference gene primers provided the basis for estimating nucleated cell counts. The protocol was immunoSEQ multiplex PCR, while the TCRdb copy is restricted to in-frame clones and leaves out a portion. Clone size and V and J calls were adopted from that table, with D and trimming inferred from the DNA. The table records about 230,000 clones, over 70% of them present only once. The TCR comes from a woman older than 75 with acute or convalescent COVID-19. Sequenced sample: peripheral blood.

In nucleotides, the CDR3 is TGTGCCAGCTCACCCCTAAATCCTGCAGGGTCCCGTACTGAAGCTTTCTTT. Its translation is CASSPLNPAGSRTEAFF. The chain is built from TRBV18 and TRBJ1-1; tentatively, D is TRBD1 (5 bases). In germline, CDR1 is KGHSH, CDR2 LQKENI. The germline V and J ends were trimmed by 3 bases and 5 bases, with 22 bases remaining between them. The CDR3 has 17 amino acids.